Detailed here is one T cell receptor (beta chain). No antigen is known for it. This record belongs to a study of T cells in Graves' hyperthyroidism and ophthalmopathy. Overall study context: Once the initial diagnosis was made, peripheral blood was obtained before any treatment. Findings and caveats of the study: The model anticipated ophthalmopathy a median 6.5 months pre-onset.

Clinical symptoms, serum thyroxine, TRAb, thyroid ultrasound and orbital computed tomography informed diagnoses. Amplification yielded TCR beta CDR3 regions, with RNA transcripts as the source. First-round RT-PCR targeting the TCR CDR3 was performed with the HTBI primer set. MiXCR, applied by TCRdb to the multiplex PCR reads, yields one record per CDR3 protein. Among about 460,000 distinct CDR3 sequences, around a fifth were seen once, and the ten largest hold around 50%. The CDR3 is made up of 14 amino acids. CDR1 is SGHTA, CDR2 FQGTGA, per germline. Deletions cut 5 bases from V and 4 bases from J, with 13 bases between.

Material: blood. The V and J genes are TRBV7-3 and TRBJ2-3; the D gene could be TRBD1 or TRBD2 (6 bases each). The TCR comes from a woman in her 70s with Graves' ophthalmopathy. CDR3 nucleotides: TGTGCCAGCAGCGCCGGGGGCCTCCCAGATACGCAGTATTTT. Its translation is CASSAGGLPDTQYF.